This T cell receptor (beta chain) was observed in a study of shared clonotypes between healthy human individuals. TCRdb's copy holds only in-frame clones and misses some; the assay was immunoSEQ multiplex PCR. The sample has about 1 million clones, about 80% seen once. The CDR3 is 15 amino acids. V was clipped by 3 bases and J by 3 bases; unmatched bases: 3. Germline V lookup: CDR1 SGHNT, CDR2 YYREEE (reference sequence). The TCR was taken from a man aged 18 to 30 in good health. The chain employs TRBV5-4 and TRBJ2-3; 11 bases align to TRBD2. Sequencing was done on a sample of memory CD4+ T cells sorted from blood. Subset described: CD45RA-negative fraction. DNA for the CDR3: TGTGCCAGCAGCTATACTAGCGGGGGTACAGATACGCAGTATTTT. Protein sequence: CASSYTSGGTDTQYF. Supplemented by reference TRBV5-4 and TRBJ2-3, the full variable domain reads ETGVTQSPTHLIKTRGQQVTLRCSSQSGHNTVSWYQQALGQGPQFIFQYYREEENGRGNFPPRFSGLQFPNYSSELNVNALELDDSALYLCASSYTSGGTDTQYFGPGTRLTVL.